These 27 T cell receptor beta chains were sequenced from one sample in a study of PD-1 blockade in classical Hodgkin lymphoma. Using immunoSEQ multiplex PCR, the repertoire was profiled, and TCRdb retains in-frame clones only, with some absent. The sample consists of around 40,000 clones, 71% of them appearing once. Every patient relapsed after autologous stem cell transplantation, and brentuximab vedotin exposure varied. The specimen was peripheral blood mononuclear cells (PBMCs), collected at baseline. The receptors come from a human donor with classical Hodgkin lymphoma.

The rearrangement joins TRBV4-3 to TRBJ2-2; D may be TRBD1 (6 bases). V shed 2 bases and J shed 0 bases, with 13 bases lying between them. The CDR3 extends over 17 amino acids. CDR1 and CDR2 from the germline V gene are LGHNA and YSLEER. The CDR3 coding sequence is TGCGCCAGCAGCCAATACCCTACAGGGACGAACACCGGGGAGCTGTTTTTT. This gives the protein CASSQYPTGTNTGELFF.

The V and J genes are TRBV7-6 and TRBJ2-7; D uncertain. The CDR3 is 13 residues long. V lost 5 bases, J lost 4 bases, and 12 bases lay in between. Germline V gene sequence: CDR1 SGHVS, CDR2 FNYEAQ. CDR3 residues: CASSRAQVYEQYF. The DNA for the CDR3 is TGTGCCAGCAGCCGCGCCCAAGTTTACGAGCAGTACTTC.

The rearrangement joins TRBV7-3 to TRBJ2-2, with D unresolved. CDR3 length equals 15 residues. The V end lost 1 base, the J end lost 2 bases, and 8 bases lay between the germline ends. Germline CDR1 is SGHTA and CDR2 is FQGTGA. The CDR3 is CASSLKPENTGELFF. DNA of the CDR3: TGTGCCAGCAGCTTAAAACCCGAAAACACCGGGGAGCTGTTTTTT.

CDR3 nucleotide sequence: TGTGCCAGCAGTTACAGGGGGCACGTTACGCAGTATTTT. It specifies CASSYRGHVTQYF. This chain connects TRBV27 to TRBJ2-3; 9 nucleotides agree with TRBD1. This CDR3 is built from 13 residues. V was pared by 4 bases and J by 8 bases, with 4 bases of the junction left unmatched. Germline loops: CDR1 MNHEY, CDR2 SMNVEV (reference sequence).

To note about this clone: Its ends do not fully match the called genes, so a read error is possible. The rearrangement links TRBV7-2 to TRBJ2-5, with TRBD2 matching 8 bases. CDR3 length equals 14 residues. Germline assignment: CDR1 SGHTA and CDR2 FQGNSA. Here the CDR3 reads CASRLAGLQETQYF. DNA for the CDR3: TGTGCCAGCAGATTAGCGGGGCTACAAGAGACCCAGTACTTC.

The genes are TRBV6-5 and TRBJ2-7; no clear D. Looked up from germline, CDR1 is MNHEY and CDR2 is SVGAGI. This CDR3 is 14 amino acids long. Trimming took off 4 bases at V and 0 bases at J, with 10 bases between the two ends. The CDR3 DNA is TGTGCCAGCAGTTTCTATGCCTCCTCCTACGAGCAGTACTTC. Residues: CASSFYASSYEQYF.

This clone has more than one count but fewer than ten. Here the CDR3 DNA reads TGCGCCAGCAGCTTGGTTGGGGTAACCTACAATGAGCAGTTCTTC. It is translated as CASSLVGVTYNEQFF. The chain joins TRBV5-1 to TRBJ2-1; D remains ambiguous. Germline V gene lookup returns CDR1 SGHRS and CDR2 YFSETQ. CDR3 length equals 15 residues. Trimming took 0 bases from V and 2 from J, leaving 9 bases between them.

The rearrangement uses TRBV6-5 and TRBJ1-2; 8 bases fit TRBD1. Losses at the gene ends were 6 bases for V and 6 bases for J; bases not matched to a gene: 3. Germline CDR1 MNHEY, CDR2 SVGAGI. The CDR3 runs 12 residues. The CDR3 DNA is TGTGCCAGCAGGTTGACAGGGGATGGCTACACCTTC. Protein product: CASRLTGDGYTF.

This clone has just a few counts. This rearrangement joins TRBV7-7 to TRBJ2-1; 9 bases match TRBD1. V lost 7 bases to trimming and J lost 7 bases; unmatched junction nucleotides: 8. CDR3 length: 14 amino acids. Germline values: CDR1 SSHAT, CDR2 FNYEAQ (reference sequence). CDR3 DNA sequence: TGTGCCAGCACCCCGGGACAGGGTGAAAATGAGCAGTTCTTC. Residues: CASTPGQGENEQFF.

This chain links TRBV4-1 with TRBJ1-1, with no clear D. V lost 0 bases to trimming and J lost 8 bases, with 13 bases between them. There are 14 residues in the CDR3. The germline CDR1 and CDR2 sequences are MGHRA and YSYEKL. The CDR3 protein is CASSQEIGYSEAFF. The CDR3 coding sequence is TGCGCCAGCAGCCAAGAGATCGGGTACTCAGAAGCTTTCTTT.

The J gene is TRBJ2-6, the V gene TRBV21-1; the D call in the table, TRBD1, was not verified against the DNA. TRBV21-1 corresponds to a pseudogene. The CDR3 is made up of 21 amino acids. The CDR3 protein is CASSKVEQANPTFSGANVLTF. Here the CDR3 DNA reads TGTGCCAGCAGCAAAGTCGAACAGGCCAACCCCACCTTCTCTGGGGCCAACGTCCTGACTTTC.

This clone was recorded at least ten times. The rearrangement joins TRBV30 to TRBJ1-1; D unresolved. The CDR3 has 12 residues. Trimming took off 8 bases at V and 1 base at J, with 11 bases between the two ends. Germline CDR1 reads GTSNPN; CDR2 reads SVGIG (reference sequence). In nucleotides, the CDR3 is TGTGCCACCCAAAGGGAGAACACTGAAGCTTTCTTT. It specifies CATQRENTEAFF.

The chain has TRBV30 and TRBJ1-2; TRBD1 agrees at 8 bases. The V and J ends lost 5 bases and 13 bases, in that order; junction bases with no gene match: 15. The CDR3 has 13 residues. Looked up from germline, CDR1 is GTSNPN and CDR2 is SVGIG (reference sequence). The CDR3 DNA follows: TGTGCCTGGGACCGGGGTGGACAGGGTAAAGCCACCTTC. This gives the protein CAWDRGGQGKATF.

The V gene is TRBV7-6, the J gene TRBJ1-3; D remains unclear. The CDR3 totals 12 residues. The V end was cut by 8 bases, the J end by 0 bases, with 5 bases between. The V gene's germline CDR1 is SGHVS and CDR2 FNYEAQ. The DNA for the CDR3 is TGTGCCAGCGTAGACTCTGGAAACACCATATATTTT. It encodes CASVDSGNTIYF.

The rearrangement joins TRBV4-1 to TRBJ2-5, with unresolved D. V lost 0 bases, J lost 2 bases, and 13 bases lay in between. Germline assignment: CDR1 MGHRA and CDR2 YSYEKL. CDR3 size: 16 residues. This CDR3 reads CASSQEFFAEQETQYF. The CDR3 coding sequence is TGCGCCAGCAGCCAAGAGTTTTTCGCTGAGCAAGAGACCCAGTACTTC.

The gene calls are TRBV7-8 and TRBJ2-1; D may be TRBD1 (6 bases). With 5 bases removed from V and 8 bases from J, the gap between germline ends came to 16 bases. The CDR3 is made up of 14 amino acids. Germline values: CDR1 SGHVS, CDR2 FQNEAQ. The CDR3 DNA reads as TGTGCCAGCAGCCCAAGGACAGATACGGATGAGCAGTTCTTC. Amino acids: CASSPRTDTDEQFF.

The chain employs TRBV28 and TRBJ2-1; 9 bases agree with TRBD2. Germline loops: CDR1 MDHEN, CDR2 SYDVKM. The J segment lost 7 bases and the V segment lost 8 bases, leaving 15 bases of the junction unmatched. This CDR3 comprises 16 residues. The DNA for the CDR3 is TGTGCCAGCCGCAACATAGCAGCGGGAGGTGGGAATGAGCAGTTCTTC. Amino acids: CASRNIAAGGGNEQFF. Complete variable domain (other parts from reference TRBV28 and TRBJ2-1): DVKVTQSSRYLVKRTGEKVFLECVQDMDHENMFWYRQDPGLGLRLIYFSYDVKMKEKGDIPEGYSVSREKKERFSLILESASTNQTSMYLCASRNIAAGGGNEQFFGPGTRLTVL.

This chain uses TRBV4-3 with TRBJ2-1; 7 positions match TRBD2. The J segment lost 7 bases and the V segment lost 2 bases, leaving 8 bases of the junction unmatched. CDR3 length equals 15 residues. Germline lookup yields CDR1 LGHNA and CDR2 YSLEER. The CDR3 region has the DNA TGCGCCAGCAGCCAATTAGGCGGGAGATTGAATGAGCAGTTCTTC. The encoded protein is CASSQLGGRLNEQFF.

The rearrangement uses TRBV14 and TRBJ2-7; TRBD1 aligns across 7 bases. V shed 4 bases, J shed 2 bases, and the junction held 8 bases outside the gene matches. The CDR3 totals 15 residues. Germline lookup yields CDR1 SGHDN and CDR2 FVKESK. The CDR3 protein is CASSLLGTAPYEQYF. In nucleotides, the CDR3 is TGTGCCAGCAGCCTGTTGGGGACAGCACCCTACGAGCAGTACTTC.

In its sample, this clone ranks as medium-sized. CDR3 in amino acids: CASSQVIGGANTEAFF. CDR3 coding DNA: TGCGCCAGCAGCCAAGTTATTGGGGGCGCGAACACTGAAGCTTTCTTT. The chain joins TRBV4-1 to TRBJ1-1, with D maybe TRBD1 (6 bases). This CDR3 has 16 amino acids. The germline CDR1 and CDR2 sequences are MGHRA and YSYEKL. Trimming removed 1 base at V and 1 base at J, with 13 bases between.

Turning to this clone: A read error is likely, as this CDR3 ends without the conserved phenylalanine or tryptophan. The DNA is omitted, as the CDR3 cannot be located on it reliably, and the CDR3 follows TCRdb's listing. V and J are TRBV9 and TRBJ2-7; the D call of TRBD1 is as the table states it, not checked on the DNA. The CDR3 has 11 amino acids, counting both end residues. In germline, CDR1 is SGDLS, CDR2 YYNGEE. CDR3 residues: CASSVPGQLSL.

The chain couples TRBV4-3 to TRBJ1-2; D is perhaps TRBD1 (5 bases). This CDR3 has 14 residues. V lost 0 bases to trimming and J lost 9 bases, with 14 bases between them. The germline CDR1 and CDR2 sequences are LGHNA and YSLEER. CDR3: CASSQEGTRGSYTF. The CDR3 region has the DNA TGCGCCAGCAGCCAAGAAGGGACCCGAGGGAGCTACACCTTC.

Of note for this clone: Germline and junction disagree at one end, which may indicate a read error. This sequence joins TRBV4-1 and TRBJ2-3; TRBD2 agrees at 8 bases. This CDR3 is built from 13 residues. Germline V CDR1 and CDR2: MGHRA, YSYEKL. The DNA for the CDR3 is TGCGCCAGTAGCCCAGCGGGAGATGTTACGCAGTATTTT. Its translation: CASSPAGDVTQYF.

The rearrangement uses TRBV5-6 and TRBJ2-5, with a possible D match to TRBD1 (5 bases). Germline values: CDR1 SGHDT, CDR2 YYEEEE. Trimming removed 5 bases at V and 5 bases at J, with 13 bases between. CDR3 length equals 13 residues. The CDR3 nucleotides read TGTGCCAGCAGGAAGGGGTTAAGGGAGACCCAGTACTTC. Translated: CASRKGLRETQYF. The whole variable domain, remainder taken from reference TRBV5-6 and TRBJ2-5, is DAGVTQSPTHLIKTRGQQVTLRCSPKSGHDTVSWYQQALGQGPQFIFQYYEEEERQRGNFPDRFSGHQFPNYSSELNVNALLLGDSALYLCASRKGLRETQYFGPGTRLLVL.

This clone was observed a few times. The genes are TRBV7-9 and TRBJ2-3; 9 positions agree with TRBD2. Germline CDR1 reads SEHNR; CDR2 reads FQNEAQ (reference sequence). J was trimmed by 4 bases and V by 3 bases; bases with no gene match: 8. The length of the CDR3 is 16 residues. CDR3 nucleotide sequence: TGTGCCAGCAGCTTCCTCGAGCGGGGGGCAGCAGATACGCAGTATTTT. As protein: CASSFLERGAADTQYF.

The chain uses TRBV4-3 and TRBJ2-1, with TRBD1 matching 7 bases. This CDR3 contains 15 residues. From germline, CDR1 is LGHNA and CDR2 YSLEER. V dropped 4 bases and J dropped 4; count of bases not matched to a gene: 7. Here the CDR3 reads CASSPGTGAYNEQFF. In DNA, the CDR3 is TGCGCCAGCAGCCCCGGAACAGGGGCTTACAATGAGCAGTTCTTC.

The rearrangement links TRBV19 to TRBJ1-3, with D possibly TRBD1 on 6 matching bases. The CDR3 has 15 residues. V was shortened by 7 bases and J by 2 bases, with 15 bases between the two germline ends. Germline CDR1 LNHDA, CDR2 SQIVND (reference sequence). DNA of the CDR3: TGTGCCAGTAATATTGGGGGCAGCGCTGGAAACACCATATATTTT. Translation gives CASNIGGSAGNTIYF.